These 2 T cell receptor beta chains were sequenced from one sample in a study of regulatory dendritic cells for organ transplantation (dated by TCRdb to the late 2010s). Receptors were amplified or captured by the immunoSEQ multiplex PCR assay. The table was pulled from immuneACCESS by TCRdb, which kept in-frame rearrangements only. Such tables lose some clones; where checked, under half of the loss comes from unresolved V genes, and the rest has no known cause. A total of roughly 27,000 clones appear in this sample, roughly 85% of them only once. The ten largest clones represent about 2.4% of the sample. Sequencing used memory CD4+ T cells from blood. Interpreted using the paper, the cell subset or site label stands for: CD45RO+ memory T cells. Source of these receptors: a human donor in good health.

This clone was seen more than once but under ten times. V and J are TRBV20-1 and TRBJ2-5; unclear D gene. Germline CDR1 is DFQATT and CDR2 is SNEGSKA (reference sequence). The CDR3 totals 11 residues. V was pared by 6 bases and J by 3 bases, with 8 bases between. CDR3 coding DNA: TGCAGTGCCCAGATCGAAGAGACCCAGTACTTC. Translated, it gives CSAQIEETQYF.

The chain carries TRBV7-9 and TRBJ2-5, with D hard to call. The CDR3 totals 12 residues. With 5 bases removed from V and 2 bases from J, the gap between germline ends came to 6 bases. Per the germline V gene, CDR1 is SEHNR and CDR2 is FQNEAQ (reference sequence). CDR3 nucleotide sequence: TGTGCCAGCAGCCCCGAGCAAGAGACCCAGTACTTC. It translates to CASSPEQETQYF.